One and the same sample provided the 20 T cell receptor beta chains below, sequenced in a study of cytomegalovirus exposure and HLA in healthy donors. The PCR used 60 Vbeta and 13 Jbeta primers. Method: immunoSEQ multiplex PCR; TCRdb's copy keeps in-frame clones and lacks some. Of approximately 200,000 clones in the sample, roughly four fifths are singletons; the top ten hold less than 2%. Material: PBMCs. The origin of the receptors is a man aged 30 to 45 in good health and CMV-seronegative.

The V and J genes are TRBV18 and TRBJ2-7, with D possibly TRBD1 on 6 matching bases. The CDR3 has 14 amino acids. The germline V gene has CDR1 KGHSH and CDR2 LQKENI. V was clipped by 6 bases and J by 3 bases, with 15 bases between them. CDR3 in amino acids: CASSERTENYEQYF. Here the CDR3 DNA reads TGTGCCAGCTCCGAGCGGACAGAGAACTACGAGCAGTACTTC.

The CDR3 loop is CASSLGGGLNQPQHF. In DNA, the CDR3 is TGCGCCAGCAGCTTGGGGGGGGGCCTAAATCAGCCCCAGCATTTT. V usage is TRBV5-1 and J usage is TRBJ1-5; tentatively, D is TRBD1 (6 bases). Trimming cost V 0 bases and J 4 bases, with 11 bases left between them. Germline V gives CDR1 SGHRS, CDR2 YFSETQ. CDR3 size: 15 residues. The full variable domain, rest sourced from reference TRBV5-1 and TRBJ1-5, is KAGVTQTPRYLIKTRGQQVTLSCSPISGHRSVSWYQQTPGQGLQFLFEYFSETQRNKGNFPGRFSGRQFSNSRSEMNVSTLELGDSALYLCASSLGGGLNQPQHFGDGTRLSIL.

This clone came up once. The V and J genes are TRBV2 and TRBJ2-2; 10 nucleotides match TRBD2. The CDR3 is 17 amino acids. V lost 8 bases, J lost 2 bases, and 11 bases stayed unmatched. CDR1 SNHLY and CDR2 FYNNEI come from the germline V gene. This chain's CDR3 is CASSPPGLAANTGELFF. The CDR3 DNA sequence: TGTGCCAGCTCCCCACCTGGACTAGCGGCTAACACCGGGGAGCTGTTTTTT.

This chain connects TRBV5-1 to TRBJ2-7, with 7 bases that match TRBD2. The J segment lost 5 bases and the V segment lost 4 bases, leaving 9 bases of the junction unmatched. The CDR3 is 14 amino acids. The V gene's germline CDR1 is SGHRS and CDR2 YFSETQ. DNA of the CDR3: TGCGCCAGCAGCCAAACAACACTAGCGAACGAGCAGTACTTC. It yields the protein CASSQTTLANEQYF.

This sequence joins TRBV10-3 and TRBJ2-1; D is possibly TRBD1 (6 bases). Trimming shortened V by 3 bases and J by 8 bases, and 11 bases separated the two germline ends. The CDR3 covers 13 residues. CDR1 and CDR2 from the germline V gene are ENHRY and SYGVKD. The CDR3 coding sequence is TGTGCCATCAGTGAACAGGACAGAGATGAGCAGTTCTTC. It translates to CAISEQDRDEQFF.

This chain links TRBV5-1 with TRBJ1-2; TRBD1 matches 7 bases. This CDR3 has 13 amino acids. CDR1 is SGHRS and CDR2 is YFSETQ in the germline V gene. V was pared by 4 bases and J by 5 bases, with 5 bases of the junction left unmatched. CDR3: CASSRDSAYGYTF. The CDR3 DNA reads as TGCGCCAGCAGCCGGGACAGTGCTTATGGCTACACCTTC.

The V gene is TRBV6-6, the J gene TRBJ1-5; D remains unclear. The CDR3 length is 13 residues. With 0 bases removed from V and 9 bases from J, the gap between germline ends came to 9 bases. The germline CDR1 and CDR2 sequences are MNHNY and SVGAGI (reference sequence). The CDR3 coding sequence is TGTGCCAGCAGTTACTCGTACGGGTGGCCCCAGCATTTT. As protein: CASSYSYGWPQHF.

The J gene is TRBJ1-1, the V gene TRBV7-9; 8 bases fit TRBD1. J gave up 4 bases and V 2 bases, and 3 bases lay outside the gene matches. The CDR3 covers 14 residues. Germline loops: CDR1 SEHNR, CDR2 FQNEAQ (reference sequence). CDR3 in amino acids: CASSLQGATTEAFF. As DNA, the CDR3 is TGTGCCAGCAGCTTACAGGGGGCTACCACTGAAGCTTTCTTT.

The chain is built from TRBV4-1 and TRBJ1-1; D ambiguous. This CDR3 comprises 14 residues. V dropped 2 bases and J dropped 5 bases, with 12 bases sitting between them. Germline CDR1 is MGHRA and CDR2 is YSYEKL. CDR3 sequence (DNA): TGCGCCAGCAGCCAATTAGAGCTGCGGACTGAAGCTTTCTTT. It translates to CASSQLELRTEAFF.

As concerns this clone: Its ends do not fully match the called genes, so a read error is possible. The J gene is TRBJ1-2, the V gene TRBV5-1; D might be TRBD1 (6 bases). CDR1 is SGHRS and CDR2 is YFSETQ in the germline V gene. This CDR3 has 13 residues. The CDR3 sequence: CASSLDSNYGYTF. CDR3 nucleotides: TGCGCCAGCAGTTTGGACAGTAACTATGGCTACACCTTC.

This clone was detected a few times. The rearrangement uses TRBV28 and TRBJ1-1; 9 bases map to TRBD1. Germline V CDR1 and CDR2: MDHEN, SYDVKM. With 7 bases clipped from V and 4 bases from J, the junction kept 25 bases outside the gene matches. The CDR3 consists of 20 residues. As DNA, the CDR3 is TGTGCCAGCATCCCTACAGGGGGCTGGTTTAGAGTCGCGACGAGCACTGAAGCTTTCTTT. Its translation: CASIPTGGWFRVATSTEAFF.

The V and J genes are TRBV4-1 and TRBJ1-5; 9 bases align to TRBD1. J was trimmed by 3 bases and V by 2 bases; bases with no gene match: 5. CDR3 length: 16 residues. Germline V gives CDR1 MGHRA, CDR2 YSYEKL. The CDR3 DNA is TGCGCCAGCAGCCAACCGGGACAGGGTAACAATCAGCCCCAGCATTTT. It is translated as CASSQPGQGNNQPQHF.

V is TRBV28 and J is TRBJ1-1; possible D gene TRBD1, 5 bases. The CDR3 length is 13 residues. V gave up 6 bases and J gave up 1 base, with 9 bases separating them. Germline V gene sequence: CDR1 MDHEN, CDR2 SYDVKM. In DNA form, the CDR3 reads TGTGCCAGCAGGCAACAGGCGAACACTGAAGCTTTCTTT. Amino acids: CASRQQANTEAFF.

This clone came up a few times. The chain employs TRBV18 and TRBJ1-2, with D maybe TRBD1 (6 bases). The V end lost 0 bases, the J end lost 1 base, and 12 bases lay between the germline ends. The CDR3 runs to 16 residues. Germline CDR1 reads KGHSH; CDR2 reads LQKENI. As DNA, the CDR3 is TGTGCCAGCTCACCACCCCCTCAGGGGCGTAACTATGGCTACACCTTC. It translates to CASSPPPQGRNYGYTF.

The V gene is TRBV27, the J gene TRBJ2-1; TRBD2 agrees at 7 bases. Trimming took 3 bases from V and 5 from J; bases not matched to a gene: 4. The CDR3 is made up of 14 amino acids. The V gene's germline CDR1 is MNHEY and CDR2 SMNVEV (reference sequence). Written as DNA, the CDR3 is TGTGCCAGCAGTTTTATGGCGGGGGACAATGAGCAGTTCTTC. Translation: CASSFMAGDNEQFF.

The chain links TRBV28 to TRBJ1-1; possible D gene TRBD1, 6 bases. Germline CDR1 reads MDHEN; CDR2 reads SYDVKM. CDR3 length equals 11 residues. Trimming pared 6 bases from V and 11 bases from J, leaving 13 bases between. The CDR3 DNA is TGTGCCAGCAGACTGCAGGGGAAGGCTTTCTTT. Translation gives CASRLQGKAFF.

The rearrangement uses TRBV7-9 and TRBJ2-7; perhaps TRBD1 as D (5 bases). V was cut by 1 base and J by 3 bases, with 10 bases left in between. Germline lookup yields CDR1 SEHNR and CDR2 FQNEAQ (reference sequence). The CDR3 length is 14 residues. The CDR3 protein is CASSLVAGFYEQYF. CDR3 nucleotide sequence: TGTGCCAGCAGCTTAGTAGCAGGGTTCTACGAGCAGTACTTC.

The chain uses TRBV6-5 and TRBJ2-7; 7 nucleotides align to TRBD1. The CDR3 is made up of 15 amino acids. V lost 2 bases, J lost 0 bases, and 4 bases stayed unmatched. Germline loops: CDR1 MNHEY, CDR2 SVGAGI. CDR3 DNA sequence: TGTGCCAGCAGTTACGAGGCAGGGGGCTCCTACGAGCAGTACTTC. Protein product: CASSYEAGGSYEQYF.

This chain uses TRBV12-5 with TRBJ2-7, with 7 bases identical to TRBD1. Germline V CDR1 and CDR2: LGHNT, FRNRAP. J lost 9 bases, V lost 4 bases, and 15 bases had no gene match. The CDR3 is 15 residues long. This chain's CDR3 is CASGSPPGQLFVQYF. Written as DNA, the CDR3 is TGTGCTAGTGGTTCTCCCCCGGGACAGCTCTTTGTGCAGTACTTC.

CDR3 sequence (DNA): TGTGCCACCAGCAGAGACCCACAGGGGGCCACTGAAGCTTTCTTT. Its protein product is CATSRDPQGATEAFF. The V and J genes are TRBV15 and TRBJ1-1; 9 bases fit TRBD1. V was pared by 0 bases and J by 4 bases, with 3 bases of the junction left unmatched. The germline V gene encodes CDR1 LNHNV and CDR2 YYDKDF (reference sequence). This CDR3 spans 15 amino acids.